A single sample gave rise to the 27 T cell receptor beta chains below, sequenced in a study of T-cell memory formation after mild COVID-19. TCRdb redid the calling of the 5' RACE reads with MiXCR, one entry per CDR3 protein. Here the sample spans some 120,000 distinct CDR3 sequences, around 6.3% being singletons. The sample taken for sequencing was PBMCs or a T cell subset sorted from them (not recorded which). The receptors were gathered from an adult woman who had mild COVID-19 (a few samples of this study predate the infection). Cell type and time point are not known.

This clonotype was observed a handful of times. The CDR3 here is CASSKRESSEQFF. The DNA for the CDR3 is TGTGCCAGCAGCAAGCGGGAGTCAAGTGAGCAGTTCTTC. The gene calls are TRBV12-3 or TRBV12-4 and TRBJ2-1, with 8 bases identical to TRBD2. V shed 6 bases and J 9 bases; nucleotides not matched to a gene: 7. The CDR3 has 13 residues.

This clonotype turned up a few times. The genes are TRBV15 and TRBJ2-1, with D possibly matching TRBD2 (6 bases). Trimming cost V 4 bases and J 0 bases, with 7 bases left between them. CDR1 and CDR2 from the germline V gene are LNHNV and YYDKDF (reference sequence). This CDR3 contains 14 residues. The CDR3 sequence is CATSIGGSYNEQFF. CDR3 nucleotides: TGTGCCACCAGCATCGGGGGCTCCTACAATGAGCAGTTCTTC.

The rearrangement links TRBV6-2 or TRBV6-3 to TRBJ2-2; D might be TRBD2 (6 bases). V lost 8 bases and J lost 4, with 17 bases in between. The CDR3 is 15 residues long. Germline CDR1 and CDR2: MNHEY and SVGEGT. In DNA form, the CDR3 reads TGTGCCAGCGGCAGACGTCGGGAGATCACCGGGGAGCTGTTTTTT. Amino acids: CASGRRREITGELFF.

This clonotype was seen a few times. This rearrangement joins TRBV20-1 to TRBJ1-2; possible D gene TRBD1, 5 bases. Trimming removed 2 bases at V and 5 bases at J, with 9 bases between. This CDR3 is 12 amino acids long. Germline CDR1 is DFQATT and CDR2 is SNEGSKA (reference sequence). The CDR3 here is CSARQGGYGYTF. In nucleotides, the CDR3 is TGCAGTGCTAGACAGGGAGGATATGGCTACACCTTC.

This clonotype was detected a few times. V and J are TRBV20-1 and TRBJ2-3; D is unclear. Germline V gene sequence: CDR1 DFQATT, CDR2 SNEGSKA (reference sequence). Trimming stripped 5 bases from V and 0 bases from J, with 9 bases between. There are 13 residues in the CDR3. CDR3 loop: CSAGQPSTDTQYF. The CDR3 DNA reads as TGCAGTGCTGGCCAACCAAGCACAGATACGCAGTATTTT.

The chain couples TRBV5-1 to TRBJ1-2, with TRBD1 identical over 11 bases. The V segment lost 1 base and the J segment 6 bases; nucleotides outside the gene matches: 5. Germline loops: CDR1 SGHRS, CDR2 YFSETQ. This CDR3 has 15 residues. CDR3 DNA sequence: TGCGCCAGCAGCTTGCCCGGGACAGGGGGAGATGGCTACACCTTC. This encodes CASSLPGTGGDGYTF.

This chain connects TRBV24-1 to TRBJ1-1; TRBD1 matches at 7 bases. The CDR3 is made up of 16 amino acids. J was trimmed by 1 base and V by 4 bases; bases with no gene match: 8. Germline V lookup: CDR1 KGHDR, CDR2 SFDVKD. The CDR3 is CATSDGRQGTNTEAFF. The CDR3 DNA reads TGTGCCACCAGTGACGGGAGACAGGGCACGAACACTGAAGCTTTCTTT.

The chain has TRBV6-5 and TRBJ2-7, with TRBD1 identical over 7 bases. V shed 6 bases and J 11 bases; nucleotides not matched to a gene: 7. The CDR3 is 11 amino acids. Germline V gene sequence: CDR1 MNHEY, CDR2 SVGAGI. The CDR3: CASSRGTVKYF. The CDR3, as DNA: TGTGCCAGCAGCAGAGGGACAGTCAAGTACTTC.

The chain joins TRBV28 to TRBJ2-3; 9 bases match TRBD2. In germline, CDR1 is MDHEN, CDR2 SYDVKM. The CDR3 length is 13 residues. The ends lost 8 bases at V and 0 bases at J; junction bases unmatched: 0. CDR3 coding DNA: TGTGCCAGCCTAGCGGGGAGCACAGATACGCAGTATTTT. This gives the protein CASLAGSTDTQYF. Combining the CDR3 with reference TRBV28 and TRBJ2-3 gives the whole variable domain DVKVTQSSRYLVKRTGEKVFLECVQDMDHENMFWYRQDPGLGLRLIYFSYDVKMKEKGDIPEGYSVSREKKERFSLILESASTNQTSMYLCASLAGSTDTQYFGPGTRLTVL.

This clonotype has a handful of counts. Relative to the germline gene, one junction end is altered; a read error may explain this. The chain uses TRBV19 and TRBJ1-1, with D unclear. Looked up from germline, CDR1 is LNHDA and CDR2 is SQIVND (reference sequence). The CDR3 spans 14 residues. CDR3 region: CASSIGEVNTEDFF. For the CDR3, the DNA is TGTGCCAGTAGTATTGGCGAGGTGAACACTGAAGATTTCTTT.

The rearrangement joins TRBV3-1 to TRBJ2-2; D remains ambiguous. Trimming shortened V by 3 bases and J by 6 bases, and 11 bases separated the two germline ends. This CDR3 is 14 amino acids long. The germline gives CDR1 LGHDT, CDR2 YNNKEL (reference sequence). CDR3 in DNA: TGTGCCAGCAGCCACGGAGATTGGGCCGGGGAGCTGTTTTTT. Protein product: CASSHGDWAGELFF.

This clonotype was seen more than once but under ten times. The chain combines TRBV12-3 or TRBV12-4 with TRBJ1-5; TRBD1 aligns across 9 bases. J gave up 2 bases and V 5 bases, and 10 bases lay outside the gene matches. The CDR3 is 17 amino acids. CDR3 sequence reads: CASSKMTGGFGNQPQHF. Written as DNA, the CDR3 is TGTGCCAGCAGTAAAATGACAGGGGGATTTGGCAATCAGCCCCAGCATTTT.

The chain carries TRBV3-1 and TRBJ2-4; a possible D gene is TRBD1 (5 bases). The CDR3 totals 14 residues. With 4 bases removed from V and 2 bases from J, the gap between germline ends came to 9 bases. The V gene's germline CDR1 is LGHDT and CDR2 YNNKEL (reference sequence). The CDR3 reads CASSLRGSKNIQYF. The CDR3 coding sequence is TGTGCCAGCAGCCTAAGGGGCTCCAAAAACATTCAGTACTTC.

The V gene is TRBV20-1, the J gene TRBJ1-2, with 8 bases aligning to TRBD1. CDR1 is DFQATT and CDR2 is SNEGSKA in the germline V gene (reference sequence). CDR3 length: 10 amino acids. Here the CDR3 DNA reads TGCACCGTGGGAGGACAGGGTCACACCTTC. It codes for CTVGGQGHTF.

The genes are TRBV20-1 and TRBJ2-7; 10 nucleotides line up with TRBD2. V gave up 3 bases and J gave up 3 bases; unmatched junction bases: 5. Per the germline V gene, CDR1 is DFQATT and CDR2 is SNEGSKA (reference sequence). The CDR3 sequence is 14 residues long. CDR3 amino acids: CSASPSGRIYEQYF. The DNA of the CDR3 is TGCAGTGCTAGCCCTAGCGGGAGAATCTACGAGCAGTACTTC.

This clonotype was picked up many times. The chain employs TRBV7-9 and TRBJ2-7; 7 positions match TRBD1. Trimming removed 5 bases from V and 3 bases from J; junction bases left unmatched: 4. The CDR3 has 13 residues. Germline V gene lookup returns CDR1 SEHNR and CDR2 FQNEAQ (reference sequence). The CDR3 coding sequence is TGTGCCAGCAGCCGGGACAGATTCTACGAGCAGTACTTC. This sequence encodes CASSRDRFYEQYF.

This clonotype was found many times. The chain has TRBV3-1 and TRBJ2-3; the D gene is possibly TRBD2 (6 bases). CDR1 and CDR2 from the germline V gene are LGHDT and YNNKEL (reference sequence). This CDR3 is 12 amino acids long. V gave up 0 bases and J gave up 14 bases, with 12 bases separating them. CDR3 bases: TGTGCCAGCAGCCAAGACGGGCGGGGTCTGTATTTT. Translation gives CASSQDGRGLYF.

This clonotype was observed at least ten times. V and J are TRBV5-1 and TRBJ1-2; possible D gene TRBD1, 5 bases. Germline lookup yields CDR1 SGHRS and CDR2 YFSETQ. The CDR3 runs to 12 residues. Deletions cut 4 bases from V and 5 bases from J, with 9 bases between. CDR3 region: CASSGGGYGYTF. The CDR3 DNA follows: TGCGCCAGCAGCGGGGGTGGATATGGCTACACCTTC.

The J gene is TRBJ1-1, the V gene TRBV7-9; D gene ambiguous. Germline-derived CDR1 and CDR2 are SEHNR and FQNEAQ (reference sequence). The CDR3 sequence is 15 residues long. Trimming shortened V by 0 bases and J by 1 base, and 9 bases separated the two germline ends. In DNA form, the CDR3 reads TGTGCCAGCAGCTTAGCTGAGGTAGCGAACACTGAAGCTTTCTTT. It translates to CASSLAEVANTEAFF.

V and J are TRBV5-5 and TRBJ2-3; 13 nucleotides align to TRBD2. CDR3 size: 17 residues. The trim removed 4 bases at V and 1 base at J, leaving 6 bases unmatched. Per the germline V gene, CDR1 is SGHKS and CDR2 is YYEKEE (reference sequence). This CDR3 is CASSLQGTSGGTDTQYF. CDR3 DNA: TGTGCCAGCAGCCTCCAGGGGACTAGCGGGGGCACAGATACGCAGTATTTT.

The V call is TRBV5-5, the J call TRBJ2-3; tentative D call: TRBD1 (5 bases). CDR3 length: 13 residues. Deletions cut 2 bases from V and 5 bases from J, with 9 bases between. CDR1 is SGHKS and CDR2 is YYEKEE in the germline V gene (reference sequence). CDR3 in amino acids: CASSLPGKDTQYF. CDR3 sequence (DNA): TGTGCCAGCAGCTTACCAGGGAAAGATACGCAGTATTTT.

This clonotype appeared many times. V usage is TRBV7-3 and J usage is TRBJ2-1; TRBD2 matches 8 bases. This CDR3 has 15 amino acids. Germline V lookup: CDR1 SGHTA, CDR2 FQGTGA. V was pared by 2 bases and J by 6 bases, with 6 bases of the junction left unmatched. For the CDR3, the DNA is TGTGCCAGCAGCTTAGAGGCGGGAGGCTTCAATGAGCAGTTCTTC. It yields the protein CASSLEAGGFNEQFF.

This clonotype was detected many times. The chain joins TRBV7-3 to TRBJ2-3, with 9 bases that match TRBD2. The CDR3 covers 16 residues. Germline CDR1 and CDR2: SGHTA and FQGTGA. V dropped 5 bases and J dropped 4; count of bases not matched to a gene: 10. The CDR3 here is CASSLLAGAKADTQYF. The CDR3 DNA is TGTGCCAGCAGCCTGTTAGCGGGAGCGAAAGCAGATACGCAGTATTTT.

The rearrangement uses TRBV20-1 and TRBJ1-6; perhaps TRBD1 as D (5 bases). V shed 2 bases and J shed 3 bases, with 11 bases lying between them. CDR3 size: 15 residues. Germline V gene lookup returns CDR1 DFQATT and CDR2 SNEGSKA (reference sequence). DNA for the CDR3: TGCAGTGCTAGAACAGGCTTCCTCTATAATTCACCCCTCCACTTT. Its translation: CSARTGFLYNSPLHF.

This clonotype has more than one count but fewer than ten. The V and J genes are TRBV4-3 and TRBJ2-3; tentatively, D is TRBD2 (6 bases). V lost 1 base and J lost 8, with 13 bases in between. The CDR3 totals 14 residues. CDR1 is LGHNA, CDR2 YSLEER, per germline. CDR3 loop: CASSQVGVEGTQYF. In DNA, the CDR3 is TGCGCCAGCAGCCAAGTGGGAGTGGAGGGTACGCAGTATTTT.

This chain uses TRBV24-1 with TRBJ1-1, with D uncertain. From germline, CDR1 is KGHDR and CDR2 SFDVKD. Trimming pared 4 bases from V and 4 bases from J, leaving 12 bases between. CDR3 length: 14 residues. The CDR3 bases are TGTGCCACCAGTGAAGGAGGGAGAGGCACTGAAGCTTTCTTT. Amino acids: CATSEGGRGTEAFF.

Only a few counts were recorded for this clonotype. The rearrangement uses TRBV6-2 or TRBV6-3 and TRBJ2-4; TRBD1 matches 9 bases. The CDR3 runs to 16 residues. V lost 0 bases, J lost 6 bases, and 6 bases stayed unmatched. Germline V gives CDR1 MNHEY, CDR2 SVGEGT. CDR3 bases: TGTGCCAGCAGTTACTCGATGACAGGGGGGAGAAACATTCAGTACTTC. It specifies CASSYSMTGGRNIQYF.